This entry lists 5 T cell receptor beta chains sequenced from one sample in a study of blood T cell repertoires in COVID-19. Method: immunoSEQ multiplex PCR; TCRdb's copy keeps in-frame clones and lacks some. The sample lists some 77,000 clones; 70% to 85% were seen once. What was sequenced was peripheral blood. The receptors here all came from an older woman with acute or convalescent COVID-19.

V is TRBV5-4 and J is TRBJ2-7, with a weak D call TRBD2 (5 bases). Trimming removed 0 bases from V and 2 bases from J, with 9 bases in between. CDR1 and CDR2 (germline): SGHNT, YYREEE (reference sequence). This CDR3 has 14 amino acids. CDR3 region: CASSLGGNPYEQYF. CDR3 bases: TGTGCCAGCAGCTTGGGAGGGAACCCCTACGAGCAGTACTTC.

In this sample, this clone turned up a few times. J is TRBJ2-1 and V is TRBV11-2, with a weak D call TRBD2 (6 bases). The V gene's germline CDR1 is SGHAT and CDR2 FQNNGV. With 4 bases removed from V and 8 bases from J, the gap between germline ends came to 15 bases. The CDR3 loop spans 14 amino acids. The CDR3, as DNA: TGTGCCAGCAGCTCTTTGGCTAGCGTACATGAGCAGTTCTTC. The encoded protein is CASSSLASVHEQFF.

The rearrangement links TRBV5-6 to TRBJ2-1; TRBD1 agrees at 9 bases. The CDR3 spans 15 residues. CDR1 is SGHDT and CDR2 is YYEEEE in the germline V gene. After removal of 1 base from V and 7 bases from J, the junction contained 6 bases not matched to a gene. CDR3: CASSLNGQGYNEQFF. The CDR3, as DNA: TGTGCCAGCAGCTTGAATGGACAGGGGTATAATGAGCAGTTCTTC.

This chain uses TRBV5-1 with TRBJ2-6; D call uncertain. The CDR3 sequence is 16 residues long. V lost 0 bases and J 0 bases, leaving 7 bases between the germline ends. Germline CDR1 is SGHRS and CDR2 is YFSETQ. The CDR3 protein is CASSLGQVSGANVLTF. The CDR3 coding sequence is TGCGCCAGCAGCTTGGGCCAGGTCTCTGGGGCCAACGTCCTGACTTTC.

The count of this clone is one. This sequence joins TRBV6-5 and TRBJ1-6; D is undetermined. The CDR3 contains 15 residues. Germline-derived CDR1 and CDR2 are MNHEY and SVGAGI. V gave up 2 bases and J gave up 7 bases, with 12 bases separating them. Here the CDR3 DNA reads TGTGCCAGCAGTTACGAACGGGGAGGCAATTCACCCCTCCACTTT. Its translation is CASSYERGGNSPLHF.